Below are 12 T cell receptor beta chains sequenced from a single sample in a study of T cells in Graves' hyperthyroidism and ophthalmopathy. The TCR beta CDR3 regions underwent amplification using RNA transcripts as the source. First-round RT-PCR targeting the TCR CDR3 was performed with the HTBI primer set. From the multiplex PCR reads, TCRdb called clonotypes with MiXCR, one entry per CDR3 protein. The data show roughly 500,000 distinct CDR3 sequences, around a quarter seen once. Sequencing was carried out using blood. Receptors originate from a woman between 25 and 40 years old with Graves' ophthalmopathy.

Ten or more counts support this clonotype. This chain joins TRBV28 and TRBJ2-2, with TRBD1 as a possible D gene (6 bases). This CDR3 comprises 14 residues. V gave up 8 bases and J gave up 0 bases, with 10 bases separating them. Germline V gene data show CDR1 as MDHEN and CDR2 as SYDVKM. The DNA of the CDR3 is TGTGCCAGCTGTTGGACAGCGAACACCGGGGAGCTGTTTTTT. This codes for CASCWTANTGELFF.

This chain's CDR3 is CASATGQGADTEAFF. Here the CDR3 DNA reads TGTGCCAGCGCGACAGGACAGGGGGCTGACACTGAAGCTTTCTTT. The J gene is TRBJ1-1, the V gene TRBV6-1; 11 positions agree with TRBD1. CDR3 size: 15 residues. Germline V gene sequence: CDR1 MNHNS, CDR2 SASEGT. The J segment lost 3 bases and the V segment lost 8 bases, leaving 8 bases of the junction unmatched.

This clonotype has a count of ten or more. This chain links TRBV6-1 with TRBJ2-5; D unresolved. This CDR3 has 13 amino acids. Germline assignment: CDR1 MNHNS and CDR2 SASEGT. Trimming took 7 bases from V and 5 from J, leaving 14 bases between them. CDR3 sequence: CASTLGNVETQYF. The CDR3 coding sequence is TGTGCCAGCACCCTCGGAAACGTCGAGACCCAGTACTTC.

This clonotype was detected ten times or more. J is TRBJ1-1 and V is TRBV6-5, with a weak D call TRBD1 (5 bases). This CDR3 region has 16 residues. V gave up 6 bases and J gave up 4 bases, with 21 bases separating them. Germline V CDR1 and CDR2: MNHEY, SVGAGI. Here the CDR3 DNA reads TGTGCCAGCAGCTTCCTCGCCGGGGGGGAAAGCACTGAAGCTTTCTTT. It is translated as CASSFLAGGESTEAFF.

The chain couples TRBV7-2 to TRBJ2-7; 9 nucleotides match TRBD1. This CDR3 is built from 14 residues. The V gene's germline CDR1 is SGHTA and CDR2 FQGNSA. V was pared by 7 bases and J by 2 bases, with 6 bases of the junction left unmatched. The CDR3: CASKPTGGPYEQYF. CDR3 DNA: TGTGCCAGCAAGCCGACAGGGGGTCCCTACGAGCAGTACTTC. The complete variable domain, with remaining parts taken from reference TRBV7-2 and TRBJ2-7, reads GAGVSQSPSNKVTEKGKDVELRCDPISGHTALYWYRQSLGQGLEFLIYFQGNSAPDKSGLPSDRFSAERTGGSVSTLTIQRTQQEDSAVYLCASKPTGGPYEQYFGPGTRLTVT.

This clonotype was seen many times. The chain employs TRBV7-2 and TRBJ2-5; D is unclear. The CDR3 runs 13 residues. Germline CDR1 reads SGHTA; CDR2 reads FQGNSA. V lost 1 base and J lost 9, with 12 bases in between. Here the CDR3 DNA reads TGTGCCAGCAGCTTAGTACGGACGGTACCCCAGTACTTC. The encoded protein is CASSLVRTVPQYF.

This chain links TRBV2 with TRBJ1-4, with 8 bases aligning to TRBD1. This CDR3 comprises 11 residues. The trim removed 6 bases at V and 13 bases at J, leaving 4 bases unmatched. Looked up from germline, CDR1 is SNHLY and CDR2 is FYNNEI. CDR3 DNA: TGTGCCAGCAGCGTAGACAGGGGACTGTTTTTT. Translating it yields CASSVDRGLFF.

This clonotype was seen a handful of times. The chain combines TRBV6-1 with TRBJ2-3; the D gene is possibly TRBD2 (5 bases). Trimming stripped 6 bases from V and 4 bases from J, with 11 bases between. The CDR3 is made up of 13 amino acids. Per germline, CDR1 MNHNS and CDR2 SASEGT. This CDR3 reads CASRRELPDTQYF. CDR3 sequence (DNA): TGTGCCAGCAGGAGGGAGTTGCCAGATACGCAGTATTTT.

This clonotype showed up many times. This sequence joins TRBV4-1 and TRBJ2-5; 8 bases agree with TRBD2. This CDR3 region has 16 residues. Trimming took 3 bases from V and 4 from J; bases not matched to a gene: 10. From germline, CDR1 is MGHRA and CDR2 YSYEKL. CDR3 in DNA: TGCGCCAGCAGCCATCCCGACGGGGGGGGGCGAGAGACCCAGTACTTC. It encodes CASSHPDGGGRETQYF.

This clonotype came up a few times. The chain links TRBV19 to TRBJ2-7; TRBD1 matches at 10 bases. The CDR3 spans 15 residues. J gave up 0 bases and V 3 bases, and 2 bases lay outside the gene matches. Germline values: CDR1 LNHDA, CDR2 SQIVND (reference sequence). CDR3 in DNA: TGTGCCAGTAGTATTGGGACAGGGGTCTCCTACGAGCAGTACTTC. This encodes CASSIGTGVSYEQYF.

This clonotype was observed many times. The chain has TRBV20-1 and TRBJ2-2; the D is unclear. V dropped 0 bases and J dropped 0 bases, with 11 bases sitting between them. Per germline, CDR1 DFQATT and CDR2 SNEGSKA (reference sequence). CDR3 length equals 16 residues. The CDR3 region has the DNA TGCAGTGCTAGAGATCTTAAGGTGTCGAACACCGGGGAGCTGTTTTTT. Translation gives CSARDLKVSNTGELFF.

This clonotype was observed many times. This rearrangement joins TRBV7-8 to TRBJ2-5, with D possibly matching TRBD2 (7 bases). In germline, CDR1 is SGHVS, CDR2 FQNEAQ. The CDR3 has 14 residues. The V end was cut by 5 bases, the J end by 5 bases, with 15 bases between. The CDR3 loop reads CASSRGAYVETQYF. CDR3 bases: TGTGCCAGCAGCCGGGGGGCTTATGTGGAGACCCAGTACTTC.